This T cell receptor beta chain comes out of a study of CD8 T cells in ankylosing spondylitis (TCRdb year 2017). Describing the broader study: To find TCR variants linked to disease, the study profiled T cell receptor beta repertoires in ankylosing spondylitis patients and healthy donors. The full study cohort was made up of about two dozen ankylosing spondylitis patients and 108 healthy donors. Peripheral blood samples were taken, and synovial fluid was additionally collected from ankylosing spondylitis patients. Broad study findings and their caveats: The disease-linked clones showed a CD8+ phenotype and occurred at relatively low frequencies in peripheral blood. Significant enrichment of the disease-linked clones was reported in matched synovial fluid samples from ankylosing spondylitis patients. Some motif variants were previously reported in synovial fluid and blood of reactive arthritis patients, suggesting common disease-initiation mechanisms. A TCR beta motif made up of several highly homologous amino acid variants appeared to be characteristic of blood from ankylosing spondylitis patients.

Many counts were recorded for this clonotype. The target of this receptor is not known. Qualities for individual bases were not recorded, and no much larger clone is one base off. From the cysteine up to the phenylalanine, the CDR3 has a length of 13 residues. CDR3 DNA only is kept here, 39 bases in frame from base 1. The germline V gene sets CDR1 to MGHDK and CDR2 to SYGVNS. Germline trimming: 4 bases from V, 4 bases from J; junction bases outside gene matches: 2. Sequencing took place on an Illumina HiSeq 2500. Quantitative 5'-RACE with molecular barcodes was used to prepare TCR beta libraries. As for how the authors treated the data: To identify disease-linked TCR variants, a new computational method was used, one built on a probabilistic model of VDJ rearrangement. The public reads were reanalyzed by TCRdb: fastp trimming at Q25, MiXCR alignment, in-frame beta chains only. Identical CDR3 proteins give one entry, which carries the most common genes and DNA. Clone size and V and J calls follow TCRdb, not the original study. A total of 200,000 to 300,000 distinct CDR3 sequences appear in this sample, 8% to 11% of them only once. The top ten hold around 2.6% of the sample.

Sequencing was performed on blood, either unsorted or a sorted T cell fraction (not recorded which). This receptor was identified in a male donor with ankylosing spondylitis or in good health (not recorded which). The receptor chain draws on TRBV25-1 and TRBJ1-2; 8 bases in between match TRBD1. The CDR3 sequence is CASSATGGYGYTF. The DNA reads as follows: TGTGCCAGCAGTGCCACAGGGGGCTATGGCTACACCTTC.